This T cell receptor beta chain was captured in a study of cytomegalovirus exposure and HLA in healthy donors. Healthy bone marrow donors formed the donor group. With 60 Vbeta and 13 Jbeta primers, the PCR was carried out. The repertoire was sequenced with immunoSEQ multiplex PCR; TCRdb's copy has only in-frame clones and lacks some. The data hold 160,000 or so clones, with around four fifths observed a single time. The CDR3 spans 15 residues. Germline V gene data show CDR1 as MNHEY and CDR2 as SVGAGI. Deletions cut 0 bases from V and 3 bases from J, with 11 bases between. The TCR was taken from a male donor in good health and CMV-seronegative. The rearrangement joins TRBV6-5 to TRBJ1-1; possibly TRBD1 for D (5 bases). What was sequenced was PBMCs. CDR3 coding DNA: TGTGCCAGCAGTTACTCAGGGGCTCTCGACACTGAAGCTTTCTTT. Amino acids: CASSYSGALDTEAFF.